These 20 T cell receptor beta chains came from one sample sequenced in a study of T cell changes during pregnancy in multiple sclerosis. Generated by immunoSEQ multiplex PCR, the TCRdb table keeps only in-frame clones and is missing some. The sample consists of about 83,000 clones, roughly nine tenths of them appearing once. Sequenced here: PBMCs, sampled in the first trimester of pregnancy. These receptors all come from a female donor in good health, serving as a control in a pregnancy study. Some clones in this sample may be carry-over from other donors' samples.

The chain carries TRBV6-5 and TRBJ2-2; the D gene is possibly TRBD2 (6 bases). CDR1 is MNHEY and CDR2 is SVGAGI in the germline V gene. This CDR3 spans 14 amino acids. Trimming left V 8 bases short and J 1 base short, with 11 bases between. The CDR3 DNA reads TGTGCCAGCGATTCTAGCGAGAACACCGGGGAGCTGTTTTTT. Its protein is CASDSSENTGELFF.

This rearrangement joins TRBV7-8 to TRBJ2-1; TRBD2 matches at 8 bases. V lost 0 bases to trimming and J lost 0 bases; unmatched junction nucleotides: 4. The CDR3 runs to 17 residues. Germline V gene lookup returns CDR1 SGHVS and CDR2 FQNEAQ. CDR3 DNA sequence: TGTGCCAGCAGCTTAGCGTACGGGAGGGGCTCCTACAATGAGCAGTTCTTC. Translated, it gives CASSLAYGRGSYNEQFF.

V is TRBV27 and J is TRBJ2-2, with 7 bases matching TRBD1. CDR3 length: 14 amino acids. Germline assignment: CDR1 MNHEY and CDR2 SMNVEV (reference sequence). V lost 10 bases to trimming and J lost 0 bases; unmatched junction nucleotides: 5. CDR3 sequence: CATRDRANTGELFF. The CDR3, as DNA: TGTGCCACCAGGGACAGAGCGAACACCGGGGAGCTGTTTTTT.

J is TRBJ2-7 and V is TRBV5-5; D might be TRBD1 (5 bases). The CDR3 is 14 amino acids. CDR1 is SGHKS and CDR2 is YYEKEE in the germline V gene (reference sequence). Trimming shortened V by 0 bases and J by 2 bases, and 9 bases separated the two germline ends. CDR3 region: CASSLVQGAYEQYF. DNA of the CDR3: TGTGCCAGCAGCTTGGTCCAGGGCGCCTACGAGCAGTACTTC.

This chain joins TRBV18 and TRBJ2-7; 9 bases fit TRBD2. V lost 2 bases, J lost 2 bases, and 10 bases stayed unmatched. This CDR3 spans 17 amino acids. CDR1 and CDR2 from the germline V gene are KGHSH and LQKENI. The CDR3 DNA follows: TGTGCCAGCTCACCATCGCCTAGCGGGATAGGGGCCTACGAGCAGTACTTC. Protein: CASSPSPSGIGAYEQYF. Drawing the rest from reference TRBV18 and TRBJ2-7, the complete variable domain is NAGVMQNPRHLVRRRGQEARLRCSPMKGHSHVYWYRQLPEEGLKFMVYLQKENIIDESGMPKERFSAEFPKEGPSILRIQQVVRGDSAAYFCASSPSPSGIGAYEQYFGPGTRLTVT.

The rearrangement joins TRBV13 to TRBJ2-5; perhaps TRBD2 as D (6 bases). V lost 5 bases, J lost 1 base, and 11 bases lay in between. Germline loops: CDR1 PRHDT, CDR2 FYEKMQ (reference sequence). The CDR3 loop spans 14 amino acids. CDR3 residues: CASSQGLTQETQYF. For the CDR3, the DNA is TGTGCCAGCAGCCAAGGACTAACCCAAGAGACCCAGTACTTC.

The rearrangement links TRBV19 to TRBJ2-4; 7 positions match TRBD1. The CDR3 extends over 15 amino acids. V dropped 6 bases and J dropped 5; count of bases not matched to a gene: 10. The V gene's germline CDR1 is LNHDA and CDR2 SQIVND (reference sequence). CDR3 loop: CASRSPGQEENIQYF. The CDR3 DNA is TGTGCCAGTAGATCGCCCGGACAGGAGGAAAACATTCAGTACTTC.

V is TRBV5-4 and J is TRBJ2-3; 16 positions match TRBD2. After removal of 3 bases from V and 5 bases from J, the junction contained 9 bases not matched to a gene. This CDR3 has 18 residues. Germline V lookup: CDR1 SGHNT, CDR2 YYREEE (reference sequence). The CDR3 spells CASSSGTSGGAGKDTQYF. Written as DNA, the CDR3 is TGTGCCAGCAGCTCCGGGACTAGCGGGGGGGCCGGCAAAGATACGCAGTATTTT. Together with reference TRBV5-4 and TRBJ2-3, the CDR3 gives the full variable domain: ETGVTQSPTHLIKTRGQQVTLRCSSQSGHNTVSWYQQALGQGPQFIFQYYREEENGRGNFPPRFSGLQFPNYSSELNVNALELDDSALYLCASSSGTSGGAGKDTQYFGPGTRLTVL.

The genes are TRBV5-4 and TRBJ1-2; 7 positions match TRBD1. The junction had 10 bases not matched to a gene; V was cut back by 1 base and J by 7 bases. CDR1 SGHNT and CDR2 YYREEE come from the germline V gene (reference sequence). CDR3 length: 15 residues. The CDR3 loop reads CASSLSAGGVTGYTF. The CDR3 DNA is TGTGCCAGCAGCTTGTCCGCAGGGGGAGTTACTGGCTACACCTTC.

The chain is built from TRBV30 and TRBJ2-7; 10 bases are shared with TRBD2. The CDR3 covers 15 residues. The trim removed 5 bases at V and 3 bases at J, leaving 10 bases unmatched. Germline V CDR1 and CDR2: GTSNPN, SVGIG (reference sequence). The CDR3 DNA sequence: TGTGCCTGGGATAGCGGGAGGTTCGGGTGCTACGAGCAGTACTTC. Residues: CAWDSGRFGCYEQYF.

The chain has TRBV18 and TRBJ2-7; D call uncertain. The CDR3 is made up of 12 amino acids. Trimming cost V 0 bases and J 6 bases, with 6 bases left between them. Germline CDR1 and CDR2: KGHSH and LQKENI. The CDR3 sequence: CASSPPMSEQYF. CDR3 in DNA: TGTGCCAGCTCACCACCAATGAGCGAGCAGTACTTC.

The chain combines TRBV29-1 with TRBJ2-4; no clear D. V lost 1 base, J lost 5 bases, and 9 bases lay in between. The germline gives CDR1 SQVTM, CDR2 ANQGSEA. The CDR3 is 13 residues long. In DNA, the CDR3 is TGCAGCGTTGAAGTTAATACAGAAAACATTCAGTACTTC. Translating it yields CSVEVNTENIQYF.

This sequence joins TRBV19 and TRBJ2-3; tentatively, D is TRBD2 (6 bases). There are 13 residues in the CDR3. Between the trimmed V and J ends, which lost 4 bases and 1 base, there was a span of 6 bases. Germline CDR1 is LNHDA and CDR2 is SQIVND (reference sequence). The CDR3, as DNA: TGTGCCAGTAGTACTAGCGGCACAGATACGCAGTATTTT. This encodes CASSTSGTDTQYF.

The rearrangement joins TRBV6-7 to TRBJ2-5, with 8 bases lining up with TRBD2. TRBV6-7 is an ORF, and what it does is uncertain. The CDR3 totals 17 residues. After removal of 7 bases from V and 1 base from J, the junction contained 14 bases not matched to a gene. This CDR3 reads CASTPLFCGRTQETQYF. CDR3 nucleotide sequence: TGTGCCAGCACCCCCCTCTTTTGCGGGAGGACCCAAGAGACCCAGTACTTC.

The chain is built from TRBV9 and TRBJ1-1; tentatively, D is TRBD1 (6 bases). Trimming pared 7 bases from V and 4 bases from J, leaving 14 bases between. CDR3 length: 13 amino acids. CDR1 is SGDLS, CDR2 YYNGEE, per germline. CDR3 coding DNA: TGTGCCAGCGGGAGGGGGTTGGGCACTGAAGCTTTCTTT. It specifies CASGRGLGTEAFF.

The chain is built from TRBV27 and TRBJ1-1; a possible D gene is TRBD1 (6 bases). CDR3 length equals 15 residues. V was cut by 6 bases and J by 1 base, with 15 bases left in between. Germline lookup yields CDR1 MNHEY and CDR2 SMNVEV (reference sequence). The chain's CDR3 is CASRPQGGQNTEAFF. In nucleotides, the CDR3 is TGTGCCAGCAGACCACAGGGAGGGCAGAACACTGAAGCTTTCTTT.

This chain joins TRBV28 and TRBJ2-1, with D tentatively TRBD2 (5 bases). The CDR3 loop spans 12 amino acids. V lost 8 bases and J lost 3, with 8 bases in between. Germline V CDR1 and CDR2: MDHEN, SYDVKM. For the CDR3, the DNA is TGTGCCAGCGTAGGAGGCTACAATGAGCAGTTCTTC. Protein: CASVGGYNEQFF. Full variable domain (remainder filled in from reference TRBV28 and TRBJ2-1): DVKVTQSSRYLVKRTGEKVFLECVQDMDHENMFWYRQDPGLGLRLIYFSYDVKMKEKGDIPEGYSVSREKKERFSLILESASTNQTSMYLCASVGGYNEQFFGPGTRLTVL.

This rearrangement joins TRBV6-1 to TRBJ2-5; possibly TRBD2 for D (6 bases). Germline V CDR1 and CDR2: MNHNS, SASEGT. The V end was cut by 3 bases, the J end by 0 bases, with 11 bases between. The CDR3 totals 15 residues. The CDR3 protein is CASSEGGRNQETQYF. The CDR3 DNA reads as TGTGCCAGCAGTGAGGGGGGACGGAACCAAGAGACCCAGTACTTC.

Here the CDR3 reads CASSYSRGHGYTF. Here the CDR3 DNA reads TGTGCCAGCAGTTACTCGAGGGGGCATGGCTACACCTTC. This chain links TRBV6-5 with TRBJ1-2, with 7 bases identical to TRBD1. The CDR3 runs to 13 residues. The V segment lost 0 bases and the J segment 6 bases; nucleotides outside the gene matches: 1. Germline CDR1 reads MNHEY; CDR2 reads SVGAGI.

V gene TRBV28 combines with J gene TRBJ1-2, with TRBD1 identical over 7 bases. CDR1 MDHEN and CDR2 SYDVKM come from the germline V gene. V shed 3 bases, J shed 6 bases, and the junction held 13 bases outside the gene matches. The CDR3 is made up of 16 amino acids. The CDR3 DNA is TGTGCCAGCAGTTTGTTGGTAGGGACAGCCAGCCATGGCTACACCTTC. This sequence encodes CASSLLVGTASHGYTF.